The present TCR beta chain was sequenced within a study of T cell responses to AZD1222 COVID-19 vaccine. Background on the study: Pooled in the analysis were second doses at about 4 or about 12 weeks. Whole-study findings and limits: Spike was spanned by vaccine-associated CD4 TCRs, with dominance at 160-218 and 743-854. It was only a handful of AZD1222 recipients who were seropositive at baseline. Two doses of AZD1222 preceded a rise in Spike-specific TCR breadth and depth.

V was pared by 10 bases and J by 10 bases, with 8 bases of the junction left unmatched. Germline values: CDR1 MNHNY, CDR2 SVGAGI (reference sequence). The CDR3 contains 13 residues. Repertoires were generated with immunoSEQ multiplex PCR, while TCRdb's copy carries only in-frame clones and drops some. The top ten clones hold around 24% of a sample with 100,000 to 150,000 clones, 65% to 90% of them seen once. A word on this clone: Its antigen is still unknown.

The TCR comes from an adult in good health. V is TRBV6-6 and J is TRBJ1-6, with 9 bases matching TRBD1. The source was peripheral blood, collected on day 0 of AZD1222 vaccination. The DNA of the CDR3 is TGTGCCACACAGGGGGCTTTTGGGTCACCCCTCCACTTT. Amino acid sequence: CATQGAFGSPLHF.